The clone carrying this T cell receptor (beta chain) has a handful of counts. Its cognate antigen is unknown. Mismatch with germline at one junction end may stem from a read error. Drawn from each donor were 8.5 to 10 milliliters of peripheral blood. This specimen comes from a study of blood T cells in healthy people across ages. Study outcomes and limitations: A roughly linear fall in TCR beta diversity per million T cells was seen with increasing age. Researchers judged that diversity estimates from one million T cells fell short of true values.

The CDR3 has 16 amino acids. Germline V gene data show CDR1 as LGHNA and CDR2 as YNFKEQ. The authors ran a second PCR of about 7 to 12 cycles using a sample-barcoded 5' primer and a J-beta primer mix. Individual samples furnished no less than 3 million CDR3-containing paired-end reads apiece. A single record per CDR3 protein comes from TCRdb applying MiXCR to the 5' RACE reads. The sample holds around 1,500,000 distinct CDR3 sequences, 25% to 30% seen once. The chain recombines TRBV4-2 with TRBJ2-7, with a tentative D call TRBD2 (5 bases). Material: blood. This TCR was recovered from a woman in her thirties in good health. DNA of the CDR3: TGTCCCAGCAGCGAGCTATCCTTCGCGGGCTCCTACGAGCAGTACTTC. Translation gives CPSSELSFAGSYEQYF.